The present TCR beta chain was sequenced within a study of blood T cell repertoires in COVID-19. Trimming shortened V by 5 bases and J by 9 bases, and 19 bases separated the two germline ends. CDR1 is MDHEN, CDR2 SYDVKM, per germline. This CDR3 spans 14 amino acids. TCRdb's table, derived via immunoSEQ multiplex PCR, lists solely in-frame clones and lacks some. Among around 98,000 clones listed, nearly 90% were seen once. V gene TRBV28 combines with J gene TRBJ1-1, with D possibly matching TRBD1 (6 bases). The TCR comes from a man aged 65 to 85 with acute or convalescent COVID-19. Material: peripheral blood. The CDR3: CASSTPNRAEKAFF. In DNA form, the CDR3 reads TGTGCCAGCAGTACCCCAAACAGGGCTGAGAAAGCTTTCTTT.